Reported below is one T cell receptor beta chain. The entry originates in a study of T cell changes during pregnancy in multiple sclerosis. The CDR3 totals 20 residues. With 6 bases clipped from V and 2 bases from J, the junction kept 21 bases outside the gene matches. Germline CDR1 and CDR2: SGHNT and YENEEA. Using immunoSEQ multiplex PCR, the repertoire was profiled, and TCRdb retains in-frame clones only, with some absent. The repertoire has under 95,000 clones, approximately 92% of them found once; the top ten carry approximately 1.9%. The V and J genes are TRBV11-3 and TRBJ1-2, with TRBD1 matching over 10 bases. The source of this sequence is a female donor with multiple sclerosis, enrolled in a pregnancy study. The input for sequencing was peripheral blood, taken after pregnancy. DNA of the CDR3: TGTGCCAGCAGTCACCAGGGGGACAGGGGCCCTGTACCAAAAAACTATGGCTACACCTTC. Its protein product is CASSHQGDRGPVPKNYGYTF.